Listed below are T cell receptor beta chains from one sample, sequenced in a study of Ad26.COV2.S vaccination and SARS-CoV-2 variants. Repertoires were generated with immunoSEQ multiplex PCR, while TCRdb's copy carries only in-frame clones and drops some. The sample yields fewer than 400,000 clones, about 86% seen once. The sample here was peripheral blood, taken in a trial of Ad26.COV2.S vaccine versus placebo. The receptors originated from a person aged 18-60 years who received the Ad26.COV2.S COVID-19 vaccine or a placebo. Both conserved end residues are part of each CDR3. The D gene is left open where the match is weak. Size is stated for part of the rows, as once, few or many counts, or as a class when the clone is expanded.

J,size,D,V,CDR3,DNA
TRBJ1-1,NA,NA,TRBV10-2,CASSFDRGRTEAFF,TGCGCCAGCAGTTTTGACAGAGGAAGGACTGAAGCTTTCTTT
TRBJ2-2,NA,NA,TRBV3-1/TRBV3-2,CASSRVGNTGELFF,TGTGCCAGCAGCCGGGTAGGGAACACCGGGGAGCTGTTTTTT
TRBJ2-7,NA,NA,TRBV2,CASKKPLDESSYEQYF,TGTGCCAGCAAAAAACCCCTGGACGAGAGCTCCTACGAGCAGTACTTC
TRBJ1-1,NA,NA,TRBV12-5,CASGLVPQTGTEMGMNTEAFF,TGTGCTAGTGGTTTGGTCCCCCAAACCGGGACCGAAATGGGCATGAACACTGAAGCTTTCTTT
TRBJ2-4,many,NA,TRBV7-9,CASSLEDQGPKNIQYF,TGTGCCAGCAGCTTAGAGGATCAGGGGCCCAAAAACATTCAGTACTTC
TRBJ2-5,NA,NA,TRBV14,CASSHSQETQYF,TGTGCCAGCAGCCATTCACAAGAGACCCAGTACTTC
TRBJ2-5,NA,NA,TRBV12-5,CASGLVQGYQETQYF,TGTGCTAGTGGTTTGGTACAGGGCTACCAAGAGACCCAGTACTTC
TRBJ1-5,NA,NA,TRBV2,CASSEARGQPQHF,TGTGCCAGCAGTGAAGCCAGAGGACAGCCCCAGCATTTT
TRBJ2-2,NA,NA,TRBV19,CASRRGRDSGELFF,TGTGCCAGCCGTAGAGGGCGCGATAGCGGGGAGCTGTTTTTT
TRBJ1-6,NA,NA,TRBV19,CASTPDRTANNSPLHF,TGTGCCAGTACCCCCGACAGGACAGCAAATAATTCACCCCTCCACTTT
TRBJ1-1,NA,NA,TRBV11-3,CASSPGGRNTEAFF,TGTGCCAGCAGCCCCGGGGGCAGGAACACTGAAGCTTTCTTT
TRBJ1-2,NA,NA,TRBV12-3/TRBV12-4,CASSLISGEGYTF,TGTGCCAGCAGTTTGATATCAGGGGAAGGCTACACCTTC
TRBJ1-5,NA,NA,TRBV3-1/TRBV3-2,CASSRSGVWGNQPQHF,TGTGCCAGCAGCCGTTCAGGGGTTTGGGGCAATCAGCCCCAGCATTTT
TRBJ2-5,NA,TRBD1,TRBV10-3,CAISDPGQGRETQYF,TGTGCCATCAGTGACCCGGGACAGGGTAGAGAGACCCAGTACTTC
TRBJ1-4,few,NA,TRBV30,CAWSLGEKLFF,TGTGCCTGGAGTCTGGGGGAAAAACTGTTTTTT
TRBJ1-2,NA,NA,TRBV10-2,CASSGSREGGYTF,TGCGCCAGCAGTGGCTCCAGGGAGGGGGGCTACACCTTC
TRBJ1-5,NA,NA,TRBV4-3,CASSQDLFGNQPQHF,TGCGCCAGCAGCCAAGATCTTTTTGGGAATCAGCCCCAGCATTTT
TRBJ2-5,NA,NA,TRBV6-5,CASRGHTETQYF,TGTGCCAGCAGAGGTCATACAGAGACCCAGTACTTC
TRBJ1-1,NA,NA,TRBV5-4,CASSLPSNTEAFF,TGTGCCAGCAGCTTGCCGTCGAACACTGAAGCTTTCTTT
TRBJ1-2,once,TRBD1,TRBV18,CASSPLGQTNYGYTF,TGTGCCAGCTCACCTTTGGGACAGACTAACTATGGCTACACCTTC
TRBJ1-2,NA,TRBD1,TRBV19,CASSPRTGNGYTF,TGTGCCAGTAGTCCACGGACAGGAAATGGCTACACCTTC
TRBJ2-5,NA,NA,TRBV10-3,CANHLDQGTQYF,TGTGCCAACCACCTCGACCAGGGGACCCAGTACTTC
TRBJ1-5,NA,NA,TRBV6-5,CASTPRLDQPQHF,TGTGCCAGCACCCCTCGGTTGGATCAGCCCCAGCATTTT
TRBJ1-3,NA,NA,TRBV18,CASSPANSGNTIYF,TGTGCCAGCTCACCAGCCAACTCTGGAAACACCATATATTTT
TRBJ1-3,few,NA,TRBV7-9,CASSSHRAGNTIYF,TGTGCCAGCAGCTCACACAGGGCTGGAAACACCATATATTTT
TRBJ1-2,NA,NA,TRBV7-2,CASSPGGSNYGYTF,TGTGCCAGCAGCCCCGGGGGTTCTAACTATGGCTACACCTTC
TRBJ2-7,NA,NA,TRBV18,CASSLFRDTYYEQYF,TGTGCCAGCTCACTGTTCCGGGACACCTACTACGAGCAGTACTTC
TRBJ1-2,NA,NA,TRBV10-3,CAISGQNYGYTF,TGTGCCATCTCCGGACAGAACTATGGCTACACCTTC
TRBJ1-3,NA,NA,TRBV18,CASSTWAGSGNTIYF,TGTGCCAGCTCAACGTGGGCAGGATCTGGAAACACCATATATTTT
TRBJ2-1,NA,NA,TRBV20-1,CSASATYNEQFF,TGCAGTGCTAGTGCGACCTACAATGAGCAGTTCTTC
TRBJ1-2,NA,TRBD1,TRBV28,CASFDRGDYGYTF,TGTGCCAGCTTTGACAGGGGCGACTATGGCTACACCTTC
TRBJ2-7,NA,NA,TRBV27,CASSLQGGEQYF,TGTGCCAGCAGTCTGCAGGGTGGCGAGCAGTACTTC
TRBJ2-3,NA,TRBD2,TRBV9,CASSPTGLPLDTQYF,TGTGCCAGCAGCCCGACGGGACTACCGTTAGATACGCAGTATTTT
TRBJ1-4,NA,NA,TRBV12-5,CASGLWLGINEKLFF,TGTGCTAGTGGTTTGTGGCTAGGGATTAATGAAAAACTGTTTTTT
TRBJ1-6,NA,TRBD1,TRBV6-5,CASTLTGTGNSPLHF,TGTGCCAGCACTCTTACCGGGACAGGGAATTCACCCCTCCACTTT
TRBJ1-3,NA,NA,TRBV7-9,CASRGLNSGNTIYF,TGTGCCAGCAGAGGACTGAACTCTGGAAACACCATATATTTT
TRBJ2-2,NA,NA,TRBV7-2,CASSLVGPGELFF,TGTGCCAGCAGCTTAGTAGGGCCCGGGGAGCTGTTTTTT
TRBJ1-2,NA,NA,TRBV27,CASSAGVPYGYTF,TGTGCCAGCAGTGCGGGGGTTCCTTATGGCTACACCTTC
TRBJ2-3,NA,NA,TRBV21-1,CASPLRGHPDTQYF,TGTGCCAGCCCCTTACGGGGACACCCGGATACGCAGTATTTT
TRBJ2-2,few,NA,TRBV5-5,CASSLSWTITGELFF,TGTGCCAGCAGCTTGAGTTGGACTATCACCGGGGAGCTGTTTTTT
TRBJ2-1,NA,NA,TRBV9,CASSVEDRVGSYNEQFF,TGTGCCAGCAGCGTAGAGGATAGGGTGGGGTCCTACAATGAGCAGTTCTTC
TRBJ2-7,NA,TRBD2,TRBV11-2,CASSLVAGGSSYEQYF,TGTGCCAGCAGCTTAGTAGCGGGGGGTTCGTCCTACGAGCAGTACTTC
TRBJ2-2,NA,NA,TRBV6-5,CASSYLTGELFF,TGTGCCAGCAGTTACTTAACCGGGGAGCTGTTTTTT
TRBJ1-4,NA,NA,TRBV6-5,CASISGAGNEKLFF,TGTGCCAGCATCTCTGGGGCAGGGAATGAAAAACTGTTTTTT
TRBJ2-7,NA,NA,TRBV5-6,CASSLRRIYEQYF,TGTGCCAGCAGCTTGAGACGGATCTACGAGCAGTACTTC
TRBJ2-2,NA,NA,TRBV7-9,CASSPLTPAGELFF,TGTGCCAGCAGCCCCCTCACTCCGGCCGGGGAGCTGTTTTTT
TRBJ2-1,NA,TRBD2,TRBV7-2,CASSRGLAGINEQFF,TGTGCCAGCAGCCGGGGACTAGCGGGGATCAATGAGCAGTTCTTC
TRBJ2-3,NA,TRBD1,TRBV6-2/TRBV6-3,CASSQTGEFSTDTQYF,TGTGCCAGCAGCCAGACAGGGGAATTTAGCACAGATACGCAGTATTTT
TRBJ1-5,NA,NA,TRBV6-5,CASSLMRDQPQHF,TGTGCCAGCAGTCTGATGAGAGATCAGCCCCAGCATTTT
TRBJ2-3,NA,TRBD2,TRBV5-1,CASRTSGADTDTQYF,TGCGCCAGCAGGACAAGCGGGGCGGACACAGATACGCAGTATTTT
TRBJ2-3,NA,TRBD2,TRBV5-1,CASSPLLAGDTDTQYF,TGCGCCAGCAGCCCTCTCCTGGCGGGGGACACAGATACGCAGTATTTT
TRBJ1-2,once,NA,TRBV2,CASSEDQGYGYTF,TGTGCCAGCAGTGAAGATCAGGGCTATGGCTACACCTTC
TRBJ2-3,NA,NA,TRBV5-4,CASRGPISTDTQYF,TGTGCCAGCAGAGGACCCATTAGCACAGATACGCAGTATTTT
TRBJ1-1,once,NA,TRBV6-5,CASSRGLTTEAFF,TGTGCCAGCAGCCGAGGGCTAACCACTGAAGCTTTCTTT
TRBJ1-1,NA,TRBD1,TRBV9,CASAAHRGNTEAFF,TGTGCCAGCGCCGCGCACAGGGGGAACACTGAAGCTTTCTTT